This T cell receptor beta chain derives from a study of shared clonotypes between healthy human individuals. Study as a whole: A donor's plate count was three for CD4 naive and three for CD4 memory; CD8 naive had two and CD8 memory one. General study results and limits: The naive CD4 repertoires of a handful of donors were compared, and approximately 5.3% of clonotypes were shared.

Data came from immunoSEQ multiplex PCR; TCRdb stores just in-frame clones and leaves some out. The sample has 1.4 million to 1.5 million clones, approximately 96% seen once. In the case of this clone: What it recognizes is unknown.

This TCR was sampled from a man between 25 and 39 years old in good health. The sample consisted of naive CD4+ T cells sorted from blood. As to subset: CD45RA+ positively selected.

CDR3 protein: CASSPQGETGELFF. The CDR3 nucleotides read TGCGCCAGCAGCCCGCAGGGTGAAACCGGGGAGCTGTTTTTT. This chain links TRBV5-1 with TRBJ2-2; D possibly corresponds to TRBD1 (5 bases). Between the trimmed V and J ends, which lost 4 bases and 5 bases, there was a span of 12 bases. The CDR3 totals 14 residues. Germline loops: CDR1 SGHRS, CDR2 YFSETQ.